What follows is one T cell receptor (beta chain) and its context. No antigen is known for it. Within one base of it there is no much larger clone, and no base qualities were kept. This specimen comes from a study of T cell repertoires in cytomegalovirus infection (dated by TCRdb to the late 2010s). About the full investigation: Donor HLA type was relevant to the analysis, as public TCR beta signatures indicated carriage of CMV infection together with the matching HLA type. The study at large found these results: The ex vivo response was dominated by HLA-C-restricted CMV-specific TCR beta clonotypes, which also provided the single most frequent clonotype in two of eight donors. Carriers of CMV infection plus the relevant HLA type were discriminated by the cumulative frequency of public TCR beta family members in the study cohort and in an independent approximately 360-donor cohort.

Sequencing took place on an Illumina HiSeq 1500. Starting from the raw public reads, TCRdb applied fastp trimming at Q25, assembled clones with MiXCR and retained in-frame beta chains. Records with the same CDR3 protein are collapsed into one entry carrying the most frequent genes and DNA. This sample holds hundreds of thousands of distinct CDR3 sequences; around 24% were observed only once. Jointly, the top ten make up 6.5% to 10% of the sample. The clonotype was recovered from a human donor in good health (CMV status not recorded). Some clones in this sample may be carry-over from other donors' samples. The sequenced sample was CD8+ T cells from PBMCs.

The DNA is TGCAGCGTTCCCGTCGGAGGGGCGAAGGAAAAACTGTTTTTT. Its translation is CSVPVGGAKEKLFF. The chain couples TRBV29-1 to TRBJ1-4, with TRBD1 tentatively as D gene (5 bases match). The cysteine opens and the phenylalanine closes a CDR3 of 14 amino acids. The retained sequence is limited to the CDR3, 42 bases, with the frame set at the first base. The germline V gene supplies CDR1 SQVTM and CDR2 ANQGSEA. V was cut back by 5 bases and J by 8 bases, leaving a gap of 18 bases between them.